The present T cell receptor (beta chain) was sequenced within a study of CD8 T cells in ankylosing spondylitis. Library preparation for TCR beta used quantitative 5'-RACE with molecular barcodes. MiXCR, applied by TCRdb to the 5' RACE reads, yields one record per CDR3 protein. The sample shows fewer than 350,000 distinct CDR3 sequences, 9.5% to 13% of them seen only once. Study outcomes and limitations: Disease-associated clones were reportedly significantly overrepresented in matched ankylosing spondylitis synovial fluid. Reactive arthritis synovial fluid and blood were previously reported to contain some motif variants. Ankylosing spondylitis blood appeared to be characterized by a TCR beta motif of under ten highly homologous variants.

This CDR3 has 17 residues. Germline assignment: CDR1 SGHRS and CDR2 YFSETQ. Trimming removed 1 base from V and 4 bases from J; junction bases left unmatched: 11. This clonotype was observed at least ten times. Its antigen is not known. This TCR was recovered from a female donor with ankylosing spondylitis or in good health (not recorded which). Sequencing used blood, either unsorted or a sorted T cell fraction (not recorded which). The chain is built from TRBV5-1 and TRBJ1-2; TRBD1 agrees at 9 bases. As DNA, the CDR3 is TGCGCCAGCAGCTTGAGTTCCGGGACAGGGCAGGTCTATGGCTACACCTTC. Its protein is CASSLSSGTGQVYGYTF. Combining the CDR3 with reference TRBV5-1 and TRBJ1-2 gives the whole variable domain KAGVTQTPRYLIKTRGQQVTLSCSPISGHRSVSWYQQTPGQGLQFLFEYFSETQRNKGNFPGRFSGRQFSNSRSEMNVSTLELGDSALYLCASSLSSGTGQVYGYTFGSGTRLTVV.